The clone carrying this T cell receptor beta chain was observed a few times. Its antigen remains unknown. The entirety of the isolated RNA underwent reverse transcription, so expressed TCRB transcripts were sequenced. The repertoire was sequenced with immunoSEQ multiplex PCR; TCRdb's copy has only in-frame clones and lacks some. The data show some 900,000 clones, 15% to 20% seen once. This sample is drawn from a study of beta chain features in type 1 diabetes. Study-level points and caveats: Researchers cautioned that cDNA sequencing could over-represent cells with high TCR expression.

Sequenced sample: naive CD4+ T cells from blood. The sequence was collected from a woman aged 18-35 years in good health.

CDR3 sequence: CASSTRVSYEQYF. The DNA for the CDR3 is TGTGCCAGCAGTACCCGGGTCAGCTACGAGCAGTACTTC. This chain connects TRBV6-5 to TRBJ2-7; D is unclear. Trimming pared 5 bases from V and 3 bases from J, leaving 11 bases between. CDR1 MNHEY and CDR2 SVGAGI come from the germline V gene. The CDR3 loop spans 13 amino acids.